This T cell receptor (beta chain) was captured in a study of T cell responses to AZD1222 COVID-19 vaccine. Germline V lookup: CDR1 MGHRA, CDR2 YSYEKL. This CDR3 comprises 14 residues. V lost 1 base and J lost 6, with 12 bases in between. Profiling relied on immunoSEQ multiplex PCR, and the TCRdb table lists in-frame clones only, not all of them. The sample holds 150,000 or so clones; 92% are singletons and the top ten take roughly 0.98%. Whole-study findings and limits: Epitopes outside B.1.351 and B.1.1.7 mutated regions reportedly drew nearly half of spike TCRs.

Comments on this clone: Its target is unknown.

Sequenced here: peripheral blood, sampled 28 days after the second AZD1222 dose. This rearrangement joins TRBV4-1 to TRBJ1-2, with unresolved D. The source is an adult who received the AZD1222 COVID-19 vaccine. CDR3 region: CASSQAGRFDGYTF. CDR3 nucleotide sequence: TGCGCCAGCAGCCAAGCAGGTCGGTTTGATGGCTACACCTTC.